This TCR beta chain was observed in a study of control samples from healthy donors and cancer patients. Method: immunoSEQ multiplex PCR; TCRdb's copy keeps in-frame clones and lacks some. Of about 98,000 clones in the sample, 70% to 80% were seen once. CDR3 size: 11 residues. The V end lost 7 bases, the J end lost 6 bases, and 7 bases lay between the germline ends. The material sequenced was blood. The chain combines TRBV12-3 or TRBV12-4 with TRBJ2-1, with unresolved D. This TCR came from a woman in her thirties in good health. This CDR3 reads CASTRRNEQFF. The CDR3 DNA reads TGTGCCAGCACCCGGCGCAATGAGCAGTTCTTC.